These T cell receptor beta chains were read from a single sample in a study of chemoradiotherapy in HPV16-positive cancers. Sequenced by immunoSEQ multiplex PCR; TCRdb stores in-frame clones only, minus some. The repertoire holds about 5,100 clones, with around 92% as singletons. This specimen was collected from a patient who underwent chemoradiotherapy. The receptor source for this set is a human donor with HPV-associated anogenital cancer. Each CDR3 is given with its conserved first and last residue.

v_call	j_call	cdr3_aa
TRBV28	TRBJ1-1	CASSEWTVQNTEAFF
TRBV27	TRBJ1-1	CASSLMSAKNTEAFF
TRBV11-2	TRBJ2-1	CASSLGSRGDEQFF
TRBV6-1	TRBJ1-6	CASRAGGDNSPLHF
TRBV29-1	TRBJ2-7	CSVQKGDNSYEQYF
TRBV7-9	TRBJ1-2	CASSLGSGNYGYTF
TRBV5-1	TRBJ1-1	CASSVGQDTEAFF
TRBV18	TRBJ1-2	CASSPLLSRQGGDYGYTF
TRBV28	TRBJ2-3	CASSPESRTDTQYF
TRBV10-3	TRBJ2-5	CAISAAGAQYF
TRBV19	TRBJ1-5	CASRRTMGNQPQHF
TRBV4-1	TRBJ1-6	CASSQDLMGRQGSNSPLHF
TRBV5-1	TRBJ2-7	CASSFTGTGNFYEQYF
TRBV28	TRBJ2-1	CASGQLAGEQFF
TRBV5-1	TRBJ1-1	CASSSWGRVEATEAFF
TRBV11-2	-	CASSLEGSDRGLYEQYF
TRBV7-8	TRBJ2-5	CASSSLPAEETQYF
TRBV6-4	TRBJ2-2	CASSDQQGLGPNTGELFF
TRBV29-1	TRBJ1-2	CSVERGTAATYGYTF
TRBV5-6	TRBJ1-5	CASSSTGYFLSNQPQHF
TRBV7-9	TRBJ1-1	CASSLMGTEAFF
TRBV5-1	TRBJ2-3	CASSFGLAGWADTQYF
TRBV11-2	TRBJ2-7	CASSSPGQGREQYF
TRBV13	TRBJ2-3	CASSFRSGVPAMQYF
TRBV6-1	TRBJ2-6	CASSGPRGGNKSGNVLTF
TRBV6-6	TRBJ1-2	CASSFSQGYGYTF
TRBV6-5	TRBJ1-6	CASSFGDTLYNSPLHF
TRBV7-9	TRBJ2-3	CASSPPEGARETDTQYF
TRBV7-6	TRBJ1-1	CASSPETVNTEAFF
TRBV5-1	TRBJ1-1	CASSLQGYTEAFF
TRBV4-3	TRBJ1-1	CASSQEVSQVNTEAFF